Below are 26 T cell receptor beta chains sequenced from a single sample in a study of OX40 agonist ivuxolimab in advanced cancers. This table comes from immunoSEQ multiplex PCR, and its TCRdb copy is limited to in-frame clones, with some not included. The table lists more than 95,000 clones, around 90% of them singletons. The material sequenced was CD4+ or CD8+ T cells sorted from blood, taken in a trial of the OX40 agonist ivuxolimab. These receptors were collected from an adult with an advanced solid tumor such as melanoma, head and neck, liver or kidney cancer.

This chain uses TRBV19 with TRBJ2-1; D is unresolved. This CDR3 comprises 11 residues. The V gene's germline CDR1 is LNHDA and CDR2 SQIVND (reference sequence). V lost 7 bases, J lost 3 bases, and 4 bases lay in between. The CDR3 region has the DNA TGTGCCAGTACCGACTACAATGAGCAGTTCTTC. Amino acids: CASTDYNEQFF.

DNA for the CDR3: TGTGCCACACGGGAAACCTACAATGAGCAGTTCTTC. This codes for CATRETYNEQFF. The V gene is TRBV6-5, the J gene TRBJ2-1, with a possible D match to TRBD2 (5 bases). V was pared by 10 bases and J by 2 bases, with 9 bases between. CDR1 is MNHEY, CDR2 SVGAGI, per germline. This CDR3 region has 12 residues.

The rearrangement links TRBV18 to TRBJ2-5; possible D gene TRBD2, 6 bases. Per the germline V gene, CDR1 is KGHSH and CDR2 is LQKENI. V gave up 2 bases and J gave up 2 bases, with 9 bases separating them. The CDR3 contains 14 residues. As DNA, the CDR3 is TGTGCCAGCTCACCAGGGGGGAGACAAGAGACCCAGTACTTC. This sequence encodes CASSPGGRQETQYF.

The chain couples TRBV6-1 to TRBJ1-6; D is ambiguous. This CDR3 comprises 15 residues. The V end was cut by 8 bases, the J end by 5 bases, with 16 bases between. Germline V lookup: CDR1 MNHNS, CDR2 SASEGT. The CDR3 loop is CASSRTETNNSPLHF. The CDR3 nucleotides read TGTGCCAGCTCTAGGACGGAGACGAATAATTCACCCCTCCACTTT.

This clone was observed a few times. The chain links TRBV6-5 to TRBJ2-3; D is perhaps TRBD2 (7 bases). Trimming left V 6 bases short and J 4 bases short, with 14 bases between. This CDR3 has 14 amino acids. Germline values: CDR1 MNHEY, CDR2 SVGAGI. The CDR3 region has the DNA TGTGCCAGCAGACGGGGGGCCTTGGCAGATACGCAGTATTTT. Its translation: CASRRGALADTQYF.

This clone was detected once. CDR3 sequence reads: CASSLEGSSNQPQHF. CDR3 sequence (DNA): TGTGCCAGCAGCTTAGAGGGCAGCAGCAATCAGCCCCAGCATTTT. This chain connects TRBV7-2 to TRBJ1-5; D is unclear. Trimming pared 1 base from V and 1 base from J, leaving 8 bases between. Germline V lookup: CDR1 SGHTA, CDR2 FQGNSA. The CDR3 runs 15 residues.

This clone appeared a few times. This chain joins TRBV19 and TRBJ1-4; unclear D gene. CDR3 size: 13 residues. Germline CDR1 is LNHDA and CDR2 is SQIVND (reference sequence). V shed 9 bases and J shed 3 bases, with 11 bases lying between them. CDR3 sequence reads: CARYGSPNEKLFF. The CDR3 coding sequence is TGTGCCAGGTACGGGTCCCCTAATGAAAAACTGTTTTTT.

Here the CDR3 DNA reads TGTGCCAGCAGTTTTTACGGGGCTAGCACAGATACGCAGTATTTT. Translating it yields CASSFYGASTDTQYF. The chain joins TRBV28 to TRBJ2-3; D possibly uses TRBD1 or TRBD2 (5 bases each). Between the trimmed V and J ends, which lost 3 bases and 0 bases, there was a span of 10 bases. Per the germline V gene, CDR1 is MDHEN and CDR2 is SYDVKM. The CDR3 has 15 amino acids.

The chain's CDR3 is CASSWQGRRQETQYF. As DNA, the CDR3 is TGTGCCAGCAGCTGGCAGGGCCGAAGGCAAGAGACCCAGTACTTC. The chain combines TRBV5-6 with TRBJ2-5; perhaps TRBD1 as D (5 bases). V was trimmed by 3 bases and J by 2 bases, leaving 14 bases between them. There are 15 residues in the CDR3. Germline V lookup: CDR1 SGHDT, CDR2 YYEEEE.

CDR3 coding DNA: TGTGCCAGCAGCCTCAGCGGGGGAGCGGGGGAGCAGTACTTC. It encodes CASSLSGGAGEQYF. The rearrangement joins TRBV7-2 to TRBJ2-7, with 8 nucleotides matching TRBD2. Germline V CDR1 and CDR2: SGHTA, FQGNSA. The CDR3 is 14 amino acids. After removal of 5 bases from V and 7 bases from J, the junction contained 10 bases not matched to a gene.

This clone occurred once. The V and J genes are TRBV11-2 and TRBJ1-6; a weak D match, TRBD1 (5 bases). V shed 0 bases and J shed 7 bases, with 10 bases lying between them. Germline CDR1 is SGHAT and CDR2 is FQNNGV. CDR3 length equals 15 residues. In DNA form, the CDR3 reads TGTGCCAGCAGCTTAGATGTGGGGCGGAATTCACCCCTCCACTTT. It is translated as CASSLDVGRNSPLHF.

The chain combines TRBV4-2 with TRBJ2-3; 8 bases line up with TRBD1. The CDR3 totals 15 residues. The germline V gene encodes CDR1 LGHNA and CDR2 YNFKEQ. The trim removed 1 base at V and 2 bases at J, leaving 2 bases unmatched. CDR3 in amino acids: CASSQGQGPTDTQYF. CDR3 bases: TGTGCCAGCAGCCAAGGACAGGGGCCCACAGATACGCAGTATTTT.

The rearrangement links TRBV6-4 to TRBJ2-2; a possible D gene is TRBD2 (6 bases). This CDR3 is 20 amino acids long. The V gene lost 6 bases and the J gene lost 4 bases, with 30 bases spanning the gap. From germline, CDR1 is MRHNA and CDR2 SNTAGT. The chain's CDR3 is CASRKSKSGVGSRGTGELFF. The DNA of the CDR3 is TGTGCCAGCAGGAAATCGAAATCGGGGGTTGGCTCGAGGGGCACCGGGGAGCTGTTTTTT.

The rearrangement links TRBV5-1 to TRBJ2-7; a possible D gene is TRBD1 (5 bases). The ends were cut back, 2 bases at V and 5 bases at J, with 5 bases in the middle. Germline lookup yields CDR1 SGHRS and CDR2 YFSETQ. The CDR3 totals 11 residues. The CDR3 loop reads CASSLGDEQYF. CDR3 in DNA: TGCGCCAGCAGCTTAGGGGACGAGCAGTACTTC.

J is TRBJ1-5 and V is TRBV11-2; D perhaps matches TRBD1 (6 bases). CDR1 and CDR2 (germline): SGHAT, FQNNGV. The CDR3 runs 13 residues. V was shortened by 5 bases and J by 6 bases, with 11 bases between the two germline ends. This CDR3 is CASSGGGGQPQHF. Written as DNA, the CDR3 is TGTGCCAGCAGCGGAGGGGGGGGTCAGCCCCAGCATTTT.

This chain links TRBV7-2 with TRBJ2-2, with D unclear. The CDR3 is 12 amino acids. The V end was cut by 6 bases, the J end by 5 bases, with 7 bases between. Germline values: CDR1 SGHTA, CDR2 FQGNSA. Here the CDR3 reads CASRTLTGELFF. For the CDR3, the DNA is TGTGCCAGCAGGACCCTGACCGGGGAGCTGTTTTTT.

The chain recombines TRBV2 with TRBJ2-5; tentative D call: TRBD2 (5 bases). Germline V gene data show CDR1 as SNHLY and CDR2 as FYNNEI. V gave up 6 bases and J gave up 0 bases, with 8 bases separating them. This CDR3 is built from 13 residues. The CDR3 nucleotides read TGTGCCAGCAGCCGGGAAAACCAAGAGACCCAGTACTTC. This encodes CASSRENQETQYF. Together with reference TRBV2 and TRBJ2-5, the CDR3 gives the full variable domain: EPEVTQTPSHQVTQMGQEVILRCVPISNHLYFYWYRQILGQKVEFLVSFYNNEISEKSEIFDDQFSVERPDGSNFTLKIRSTKLEDSAMYFCASSRENQETQYFGPGTRLLVL.

In this sample, this clone turned up a few times. The genes are TRBV6-5 and TRBJ1-1, with D hard to call. CDR1 is MNHEY, CDR2 SVGAGI, per germline. The CDR3 spans 16 residues. Trimming took 4 bases from V and 4 from J, leaving 19 bases between them. CDR3 nucleotide sequence: TGTGCCAGCAGTTCCTCGTGGGCCGTGGGAGGCACTGAAGCTTTCTTT. This gives the protein CASSSSWAVGGTEAFF.

The CDR3 here is CASGLGQRNTEAFF. In DNA, the CDR3 is TGTGCTAGTGGTTTGGGACAGAGGAACACTGAAGCTTTCTTT. This chain uses TRBV12-5 with TRBJ1-1, with D possibly TRBD1 on 5 matching bases. Germline V gene data show CDR1 as LGHNT and CDR2 as FRNRAP. CDR3 length: 14 amino acids. The V and J ends lost 1 base and 1 base respectively, with 7 bases between them.

The CDR3 protein is CASSTKQGSNQPQHF. The DNA of the CDR3 is TGTGCCAGTAGTACCAAGCAGGGCAGCAATCAGCCCCAGCATTTT. The V and J genes are TRBV19 and TRBJ1-5, with a possible D match to TRBD1 (5 bases). Germline values: CDR1 LNHDA, CDR2 SQIVND (reference sequence). This CDR3 has 15 residues. V lost 4 bases and J lost 1, with 11 bases in between. The whole variable domain, remainder taken from reference TRBV19 and TRBJ1-5, is DGGITQSPKYLFRKEGQNVTLSCEQNLNHDAMYWYRQDPGQGLRLIYYSQIVNDFQKGDIAEGYSVSREKKESFPLTVTSAQKNPTAFYLCASSTKQGSNQPQHFGDGTRLSIL.

In DNA, the CDR3 is TGTGCCAGCAGCCGCGGGGGGGCCGGAAACAATGAGCAGTTCTTC. Translating it yields CASSRGGAGNNEQFF. The chain is built from TRBV9 and TRBJ2-1, with 9 bases aligning to TRBD2. Germline V gene data show CDR1 as SGDLS and CDR2 as YYNGEE. The CDR3 is 15 residues long. V lost 4 bases to trimming and J lost 5 bases; unmatched junction nucleotides: 7.

This clone was recorded a few times. The rearrangement uses TRBV7-8 and TRBJ2-7; 8 bases align to TRBD2. CDR3 length equals 15 residues. The V and J ends lost 3 bases and 5 bases, in that order; junction bases with no gene match: 9. Germline CDR1 and CDR2: SGHVS and FQNEAQ. CDR3 nucleotide sequence: TGTGCCAGCAGCTTTCCAGCGGGGGTAGTAAACGAGCAGTACTTC. Protein sequence: CASSFPAGVVNEQYF.

The V gene is TRBV28, the J gene TRBJ2-1, with D perhaps matching TRBD1 (5 bases). Trimming left V 3 bases short and J 8 bases short, with 14 bases between. CDR3 length: 14 amino acids. Germline assignment: CDR1 MDHEN and CDR2 SYDVKM. CDR3 sequence (DNA): TGTGCCAGCAGTTTTCCGACAGTTCCCCATGAGCAGTTCTTC. This translates into CASSFPTVPHEQFF.

This clone was counted once. The chain uses TRBV7-3 and TRBJ2-2; D is possibly TRBD1 (5 bases). V was pared by 5 bases and J by 1 base, with 8 bases between. This CDR3 is built from 14 residues. Germline values: CDR1 SGHTA, CDR2 FQGTGA. The DNA of the CDR3 is TGTGCCAGCAGCCAAGACAGGAACACCGGGGAGCTGTTTTTT. Its protein product is CASSQDRNTGELFF. Full variable domain (remainder filled in from reference TRBV7-3 and TRBJ2-2): GAGVSQTPSNKVTEKGKYVELRCDPISGHTALYWYRQSLGQGPEFLIYFQGTGAADDSGLPNDRFFAVRPEGSVSTLKIQRTERGDSAVYLCASSQDRNTGELFFGEGSRLTVL.

The gene calls are TRBV5-1 and TRBJ2-7; possibly TRBD2 for D (6 bases). CDR1 SGHRS and CDR2 YFSETQ come from the germline V gene. The CDR3 length is 15 residues. Trimming took 0 bases from V and 2 from J, leaving 12 bases between them. CDR3 bases: TGCGCCAGCAGCTTGGCACGGGGGACCGCCTACGAGCAGTACTTC. Its protein product is CASSLARGTAYEQYF.

The chain combines TRBV6-6 with TRBJ2-5; the match to TRBD2 covers 7 bases. This CDR3 has 13 residues. Germline V gene data show CDR1 as MNHNY and CDR2 as SVGAGI (reference sequence). Unmatched junction bases numbered 7, after V lost 5 bases and J lost 7 bases. CDR3 nucleotides: TGTGCCAGCAGTCCGGGGGGACTGGGGACCCAGTACTTC. Residues: CASSPGGLGTQYF.